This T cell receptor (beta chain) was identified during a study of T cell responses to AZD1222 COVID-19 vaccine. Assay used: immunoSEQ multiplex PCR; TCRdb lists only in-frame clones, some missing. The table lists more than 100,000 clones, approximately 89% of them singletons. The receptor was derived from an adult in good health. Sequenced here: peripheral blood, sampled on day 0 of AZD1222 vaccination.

The CDR3 region is CASSTRQGFAEAFF. CDR3 bases: TGTGCCAGCAGTACCCGACAGGGATTCGCTGAAGCTTTCTTT. The chain has TRBV7-9 and TRBJ1-1; 7 bases are a match to TRBD1. Losses at the gene ends were 6 bases for V and 6 bases for J; bases not matched to a gene: 10. CDR1 and CDR2 from the germline V gene are SEHNR and FQNEAQ (reference sequence). The CDR3 is 14 residues long.